The T cell receptor beta chain under discussion was sequenced for a study of blood T cell repertoires in COVID-19. Germline V gives CDR1 LNHDA, CDR2 SQIVND (reference sequence). The CDR3 consists of 13 residues. V was cut by 4 bases and J by 5 bases, with 9 bases left in between. Repertoires were generated with immunoSEQ multiplex PCR, while TCRdb's copy carries only in-frame clones and drops some. This sample has some 11,000 clones, with around 78% found just once. The J gene is TRBJ1-5, the V gene TRBV19; no clear D gene. The sample consisted of peripheral blood. The TCR originated in a human donor in a cohort sampled during active COVID-19. This CDR3 is CASSNRGHQPQHF. The CDR3 DNA reads as TGTGCCAGTAGTAACCGAGGGCATCAGCCCCAGCATTTT.